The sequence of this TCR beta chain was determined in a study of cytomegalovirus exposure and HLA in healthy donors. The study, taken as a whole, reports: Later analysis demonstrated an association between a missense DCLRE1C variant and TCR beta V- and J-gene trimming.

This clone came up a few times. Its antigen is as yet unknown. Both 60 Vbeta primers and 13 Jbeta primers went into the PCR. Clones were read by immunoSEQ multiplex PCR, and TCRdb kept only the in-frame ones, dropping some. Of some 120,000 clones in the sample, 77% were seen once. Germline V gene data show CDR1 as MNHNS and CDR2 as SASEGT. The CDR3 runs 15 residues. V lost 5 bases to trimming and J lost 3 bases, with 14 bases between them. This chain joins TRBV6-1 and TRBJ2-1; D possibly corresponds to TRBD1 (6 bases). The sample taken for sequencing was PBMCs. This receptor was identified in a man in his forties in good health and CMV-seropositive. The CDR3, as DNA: TGTGCCAGCAGTTCACAGGGAGAGGGCTACAATGAGCAGTTCTTC. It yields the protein CASSSQGEGYNEQFF.